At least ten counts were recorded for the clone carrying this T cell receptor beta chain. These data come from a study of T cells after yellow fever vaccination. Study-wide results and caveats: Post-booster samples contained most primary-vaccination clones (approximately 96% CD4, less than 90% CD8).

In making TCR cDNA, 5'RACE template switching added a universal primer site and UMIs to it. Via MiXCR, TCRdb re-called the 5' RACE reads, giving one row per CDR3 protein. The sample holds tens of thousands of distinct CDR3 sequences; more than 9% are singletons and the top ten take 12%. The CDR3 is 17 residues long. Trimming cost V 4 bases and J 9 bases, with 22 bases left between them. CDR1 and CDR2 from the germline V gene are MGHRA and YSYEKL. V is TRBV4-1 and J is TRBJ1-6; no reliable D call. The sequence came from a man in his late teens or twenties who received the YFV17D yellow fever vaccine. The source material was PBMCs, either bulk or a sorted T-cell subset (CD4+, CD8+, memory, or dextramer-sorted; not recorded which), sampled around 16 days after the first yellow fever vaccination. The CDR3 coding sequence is TGCGCCAGCAGCCGCCTTGTAACGACTGCTGTCGGTTCACCCCTCCACTTT. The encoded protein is CASSRLVTTAVGSPLHF.